This TCR beta chain was captured by sequencing in a study of blood T cell repertoires in COVID-19. Study summary: Whether acute or convalescent, the COVID-19 samples came from the United States, Italy and Spain. The cDNA or gDNA used as material had been derived from T cells, B-cell-depleted T cells, or PBMCs.

In the original workflow: Quantification of nucleated cells was approximated via reference gene primer amplification. Repertoires were generated with immunoSEQ multiplex PCR, while TCRdb's copy carries only in-frame clones and drops some. V and J calls plus clone size are reproduced from that table; the DNA served to infer D and trimming. This sample has over 150,000 clones, with approximately 84% found just once. This study enrolled people aged about 18 to 100 from about two dozen US geographic areas. There are a few counts of this clone. In germline, CDR1 is MDHEN, CDR2 SYDVKM. The V and J ends lost 5 bases and 3 bases respectively, with 23 bases between them. There are 17 residues in the CDR3.

The receptor comes from a woman aged 30 to 39 who had recovered from COVID-19. V is TRBV28 and J is TRBJ2-7; D possibly corresponds to TRBD1 (5 bases). The material sequenced was PBMCs or T cells enriched from blood (not recorded which). CDR3 in DNA: TGTGCCAGCAGTCCGAATGGGGCACGTTTCCCTTACTACGAGCAGTACGTC. Translated: CASSPNGARFPYYEQYV.